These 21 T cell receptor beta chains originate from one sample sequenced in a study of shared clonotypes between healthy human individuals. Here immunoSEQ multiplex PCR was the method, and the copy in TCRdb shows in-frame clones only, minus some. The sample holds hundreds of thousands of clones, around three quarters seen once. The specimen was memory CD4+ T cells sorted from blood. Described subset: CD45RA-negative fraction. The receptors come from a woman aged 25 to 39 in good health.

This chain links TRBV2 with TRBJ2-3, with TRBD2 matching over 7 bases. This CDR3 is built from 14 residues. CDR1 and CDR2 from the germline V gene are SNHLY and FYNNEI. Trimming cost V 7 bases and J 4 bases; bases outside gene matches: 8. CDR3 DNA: TGTGCCAGCACCCGCTTGCGGGAGTCAGATACGCAGTATTTT. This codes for CASTRLRESDTQYF.

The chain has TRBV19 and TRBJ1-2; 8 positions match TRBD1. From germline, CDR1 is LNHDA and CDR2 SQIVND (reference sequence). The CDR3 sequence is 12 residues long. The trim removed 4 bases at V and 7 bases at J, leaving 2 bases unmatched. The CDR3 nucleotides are TGTGCCAGTAGTAGGGGACAGGTTGGCTACACCTTC. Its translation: CASSRGQVGYTF.

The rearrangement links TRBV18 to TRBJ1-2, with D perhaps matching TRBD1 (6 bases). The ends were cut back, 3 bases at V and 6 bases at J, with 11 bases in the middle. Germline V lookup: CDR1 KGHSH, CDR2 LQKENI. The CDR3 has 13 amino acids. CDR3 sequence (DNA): TGTGCCAGCTCACCTCTTCCAGGGGATGGCTACACCTTC. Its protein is CASSPLPGDGYTF.

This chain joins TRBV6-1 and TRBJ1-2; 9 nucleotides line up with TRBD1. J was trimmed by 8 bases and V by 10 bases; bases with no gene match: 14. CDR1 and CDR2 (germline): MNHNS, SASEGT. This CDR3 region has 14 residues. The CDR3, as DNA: TGTGCCACCACGGACAGGGGCAACAGTTGGGGCTACACCTTC. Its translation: CATTDRGNSWGYTF.

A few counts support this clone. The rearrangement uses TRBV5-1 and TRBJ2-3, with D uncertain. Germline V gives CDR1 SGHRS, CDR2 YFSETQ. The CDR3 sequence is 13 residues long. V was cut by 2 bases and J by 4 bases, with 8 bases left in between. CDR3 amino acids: CASSFNKADTQYF. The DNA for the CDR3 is TGCGCCAGCAGCTTCAATAAGGCAGATACGCAGTATTTT. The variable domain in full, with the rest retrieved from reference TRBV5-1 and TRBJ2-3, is KAGVTQTPRYLIKTRGQQVTLSCSPISGHRSVSWYQQTPGQGLQFLFEYFSETQRNKGNFPGRFSGRQFSNSRSEMNVSTLELGDSALYLCASSFNKADTQYFGPGTRLTVL.

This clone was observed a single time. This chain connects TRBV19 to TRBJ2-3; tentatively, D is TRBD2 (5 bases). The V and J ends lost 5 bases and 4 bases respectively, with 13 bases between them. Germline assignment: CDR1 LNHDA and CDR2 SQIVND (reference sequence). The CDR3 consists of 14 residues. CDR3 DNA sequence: TGTGCCAGTAGTCCCGACCGGGGAGCAGATACGCAGTATTTT. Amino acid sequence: CASSPDRGADTQYF.

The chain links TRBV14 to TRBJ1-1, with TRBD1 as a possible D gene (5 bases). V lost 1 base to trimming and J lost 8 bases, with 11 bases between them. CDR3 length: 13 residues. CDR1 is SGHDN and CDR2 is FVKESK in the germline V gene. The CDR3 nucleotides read TGTGCCAGCAGCCAAGTGGTAAACAGGGAAGCTTTCTTT. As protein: CASSQVVNREAFF.

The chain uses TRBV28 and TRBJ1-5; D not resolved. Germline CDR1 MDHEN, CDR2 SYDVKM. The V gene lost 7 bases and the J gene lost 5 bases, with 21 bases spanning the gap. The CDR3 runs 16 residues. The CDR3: CASTKRRTLDYQPQHF. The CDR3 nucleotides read TGTGCCAGCACCAAAAGGCGTACCCTCGATTATCAGCCCCAGCATTTT. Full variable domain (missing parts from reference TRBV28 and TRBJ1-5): DVKVTQSSRYLVKRTGEKVFLECVQDMDHENMFWYRQDPGLGLRLIYFSYDVKMKEKGDIPEGYSVSREKKERFSLILESASTNQTSMYLCASTKRRTLDYQPQHFGDGTRLSIL.

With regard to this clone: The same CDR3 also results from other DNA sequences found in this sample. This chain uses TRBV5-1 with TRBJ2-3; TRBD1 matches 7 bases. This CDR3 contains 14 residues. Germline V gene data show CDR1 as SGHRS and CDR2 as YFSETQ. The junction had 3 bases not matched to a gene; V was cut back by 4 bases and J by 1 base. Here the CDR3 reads CASSPGQGTDTQYF. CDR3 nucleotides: TGCGCCAGCAGCCCAGGACAGGGCACAGATACGCAGTATTTT. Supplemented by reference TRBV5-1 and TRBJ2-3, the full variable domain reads KAGVTQTPRYLIKTRGQQVTLSCSPISGHRSVSWYQQTPGQGLQFLFEYFSETQRNKGNFPGRFSGRQFSNSRSEMNVSTLELGDSALYLCASSPGQGTDTQYFGPGTRLTVL.

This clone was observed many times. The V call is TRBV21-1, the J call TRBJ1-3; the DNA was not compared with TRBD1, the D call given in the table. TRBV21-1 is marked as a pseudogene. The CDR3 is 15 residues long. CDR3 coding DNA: TGTGCCAGCAGCAACTACAGGGGGCAAGGAAACACCATATATTTT. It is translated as CASSNYRGQGNTIYF.

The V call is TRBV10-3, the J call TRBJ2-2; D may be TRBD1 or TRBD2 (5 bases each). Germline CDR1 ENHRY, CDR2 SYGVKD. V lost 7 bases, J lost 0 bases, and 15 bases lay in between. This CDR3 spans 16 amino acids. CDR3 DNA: TGTGCCATCACCTACAAGGGACCTACGAACACCGGGGAGCTGTTTTTT. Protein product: CAITYKGPTNTGELFF.

The CDR3 DNA reads as TGTGCCTGGAGTGTAGGAGTGACTGGCTACACCTTC. Translated, it gives CAWSVGVTGYTF. The rearrangement joins TRBV30 to TRBJ1-2; D is unclear. Looked up from germline, CDR1 is GTSNPN and CDR2 is SVGIG (reference sequence). CDR3 length equals 12 residues. Deletions cut 0 bases from V and 7 bases from J, with 9 bases between.

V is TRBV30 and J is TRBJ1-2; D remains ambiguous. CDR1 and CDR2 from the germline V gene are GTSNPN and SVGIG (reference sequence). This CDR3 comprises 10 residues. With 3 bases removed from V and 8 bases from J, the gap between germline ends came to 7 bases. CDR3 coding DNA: TGTGCCTGGAGAGTTTTGGGCTACACCTTC. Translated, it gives CAWRVLGYTF. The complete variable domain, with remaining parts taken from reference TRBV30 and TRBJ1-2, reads SQTIHQWPATLVQPVGSPLSLECTVEGTSNPNLYWYRQAAGRGLQLLFYSVGIGQISSEVPQNLSASRPQDRQFILSSKKLLLSDSGFYLCAWRVLGYTFGSGTRLTVV.

The CDR3 DNA reads as TGTGCCAGCAGGACGGGAACGTATAGTGAGCAGTTCTTC. Protein: CASRTGTYSEQFF. V is TRBV6-1 and J is TRBJ2-1, with D possibly being TRBD2 (5 bases). Germline V CDR1 and CDR2: MNHNS, SASEGT. The germline V and J ends were trimmed by 6 bases and 9 bases, with 15 bases remaining between them. The CDR3 extends over 13 amino acids.

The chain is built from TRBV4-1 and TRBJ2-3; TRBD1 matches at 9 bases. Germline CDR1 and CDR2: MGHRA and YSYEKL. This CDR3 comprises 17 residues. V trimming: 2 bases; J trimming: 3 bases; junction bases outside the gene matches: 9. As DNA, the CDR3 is TGCGCCAGCAGCCAATCACAGGGGGCGAGGAGGACAGATACGCAGTATTTT. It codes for CASSQSQGARRTDTQYF.

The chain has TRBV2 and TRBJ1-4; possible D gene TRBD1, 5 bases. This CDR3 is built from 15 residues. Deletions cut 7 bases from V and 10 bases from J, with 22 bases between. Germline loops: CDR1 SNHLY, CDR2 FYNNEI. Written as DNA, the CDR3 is TGTGCCAGCAATCCTACCGGGACGGGTAATCTAAAACTGTTTTTT. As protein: CASNPTGTGNLKLFF. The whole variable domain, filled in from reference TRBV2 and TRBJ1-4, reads EPEVTQTPSHQVTQMGQEVILRCVPISNHLYFYWYRQILGQKVEFLVSFYNNEISEKSEIFDDQFSVERPDGSNFTLKIRSTKLEDSAMYFCASNPTGTGNLKLFFGSGTQLSVL.

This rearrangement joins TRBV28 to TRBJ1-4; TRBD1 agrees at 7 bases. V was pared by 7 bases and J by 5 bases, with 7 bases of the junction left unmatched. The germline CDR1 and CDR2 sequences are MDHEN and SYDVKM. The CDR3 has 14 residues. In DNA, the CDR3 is TGTGCCAGCAATATCGGGACAGAGAATGAAAAACTGTTTTTT. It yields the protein CASNIGTENEKLFF.

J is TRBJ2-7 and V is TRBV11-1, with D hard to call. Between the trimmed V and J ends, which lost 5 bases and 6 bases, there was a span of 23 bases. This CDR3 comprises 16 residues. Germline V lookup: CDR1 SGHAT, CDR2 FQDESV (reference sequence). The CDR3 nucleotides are TGTGCCAGCAGCCCCCGAAGTGTTCGCGCTACGCCCGAGCAGTACTTC. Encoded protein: CASSPRSVRATPEQYF.

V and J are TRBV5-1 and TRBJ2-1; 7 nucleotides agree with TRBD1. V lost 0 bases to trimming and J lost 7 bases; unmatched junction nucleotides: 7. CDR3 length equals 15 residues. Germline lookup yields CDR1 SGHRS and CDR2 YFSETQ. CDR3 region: CASSLGQRQGNEQFF. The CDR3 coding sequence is TGCGCCAGCAGCTTGGGCCAGCGACAGGGAAATGAGCAGTTCTTC. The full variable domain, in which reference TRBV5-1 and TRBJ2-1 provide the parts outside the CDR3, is KAGVTQTPRYLIKTRGQQVTLSCSPISGHRSVSWYQQTPGQGLQFLFEYFSETQRNKGNFPGRFSGRQFSNSRSEMNVSTLELGDSALYLCASSLGQRQGNEQFFGPGTRLTVL.

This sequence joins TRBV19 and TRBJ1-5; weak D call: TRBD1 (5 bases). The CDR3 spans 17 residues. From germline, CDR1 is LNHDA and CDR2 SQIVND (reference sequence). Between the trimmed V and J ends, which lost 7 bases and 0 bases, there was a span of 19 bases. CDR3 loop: CASKILLMGGSNQPQHF. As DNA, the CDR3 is TGTGCCAGTAAAATCCTTCTAATGGGGGGTAGCAATCAGCCCCAGCATTTT.

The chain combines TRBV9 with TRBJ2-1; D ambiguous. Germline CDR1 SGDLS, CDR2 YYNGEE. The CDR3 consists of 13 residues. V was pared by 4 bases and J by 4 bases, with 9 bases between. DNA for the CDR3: TGTGCCAGCAGCACAGACCTTTACAATGAGCAGTTCTTC. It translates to CASSTDLYNEQFF.